The 12 T cell receptor beta chains below all came from one sample that was sequenced in a study of cytomegalovirus exposure and HLA in healthy donors. Use of 60 Vbeta and 13 Jbeta primers characterized the PCR. TCRdb keeps only in-frame clones here, not all; method: immunoSEQ multiplex PCR. Found here are 150,000 to 200,000 clones, approximately 86% of them singletons; the top ten hold around 0.99%. The material sequenced was PBMCs. These receptors all come from a boy aged 2 to 10 in good health and CMV-seronegative.

This clone was counted once. V gene TRBV5-1 combines with J gene TRBJ2-7, with 13 bases identical to TRBD2. The CDR3 has 18 residues. The germline gives CDR1 SGHRS, CDR2 YFSETQ. V was clipped by 0 bases and J by 4 bases; unmatched bases: 10. The CDR3 sequence is CASSLDELGTSGIYEQYF. The CDR3 bases are TGCGCCAGCAGCTTGGACGAATTAGGGACTAGCGGGATTTACGAGCAGTACTTC.

The chain recombines TRBV7-9 with TRBJ1-5; the match to TRBD1 covers 9 bases. Germline V gene lookup returns CDR1 SEHNR and CDR2 FQNEAQ (reference sequence). J lost 6 bases, V lost 4 bases, and 7 bases had no gene match. This CDR3 is 15 amino acids long. CDR3 loop: CASSSDRDRAQPQHF. The CDR3 DNA reads as TGTGCCAGCAGCTCTGACCGGGACAGGGCTCAGCCCCAGCATTTT.

The rearrangement links TRBV19 to TRBJ2-7; 7 positions agree with TRBD1. The CDR3 length is 13 residues. With 3 bases clipped from V and 3 bases from J, the junction kept 2 bases outside the gene matches. From germline, CDR1 is LNHDA and CDR2 SQIVND (reference sequence). The CDR3 sequence is CASSMWDSYEQYF. The CDR3 bases are TGTGCCAGTAGTATGTGGGACAGCTACGAGCAGTACTTC.

DNA of the CDR3: TGCGCCAGCAGCTTGAGGAGGCAAGAGACCCAGTACTTC. Its protein product is CASSLRRQETQYF. The gene calls are TRBV5-1 and TRBJ2-5; D might be TRBD2 (5 bases). The germline V gene encodes CDR1 SGHRS and CDR2 YFSETQ. This CDR3 spans 13 amino acids. V dropped 1 base and J dropped 2 bases, with 6 bases sitting between them.

The V call is TRBV5-1, the J call TRBJ2-5, with D hard to call. Per the germline V gene, CDR1 is SGHRS and CDR2 is YFSETQ. V gave up 0 bases and J gave up 2 bases, with 8 bases separating them. The CDR3 has 14 residues. The CDR3 DNA reads TGCGCCAGCAGCTTGGCCCAGACACAAGAGACCCAGTACTTC. Translating it yields CASSLAQTQETQYF.

The chain couples TRBV5-4 to TRBJ2-5; 7 bases are a match to TRBD1. The DNA end is more similar to TRBJ2-7, so the J call may be wrong. CDR3 length: 14 residues. Germline V gene sequence: CDR1 SGHNT, CDR2 YYREEE (reference sequence). CDR3 in DNA: TGTGCCAGCAGCCACCGGGACAGCTCCTACGAGCAGTACTTC. Its translation: CASSHRDSSYEQYF.

The chain joins TRBV18 to TRBJ2-1; the match to TRBD2 covers 12 bases. The CDR3 has 16 residues. Germline V gene data show CDR1 as KGHSH and CDR2 as LQKENI. The J segment lost 6 bases and the V segment lost 3 bases, leaving 6 bases of the junction unmatched. The CDR3 region is CASSPQTSGSSNEQFF. DNA for the CDR3: TGTGCCAGCTCACCCCAGACTAGCGGGAGTTCCAATGAGCAGTTCTTC.

The chain uses TRBV19 and TRBJ2-5, with TRBD1 identical over 8 bases. Germline V lookup: CDR1 LNHDA, CDR2 SQIVND (reference sequence). Losses at the gene ends were 10 bases for V and 4 bases for J; bases not matched to a gene: 11. The CDR3 is 14 amino acids. CDR3 DNA: TGTGCCACATCAAACCAGGGGGCTGGAGAGACCCAGTACTTC. Its protein product is CATSNQGAGETQYF.

The chain couples TRBV9 to TRBJ2-7; D is perhaps TRBD2 (6 bases). V lost 4 bases to trimming and J lost 3 bases, with 14 bases between them. Germline values: CDR1 SGDLS, CDR2 YYNGEE. CDR3 length: 14 residues. CDR3: CASSPRDGSYEQYF. The CDR3 bases are TGTGCCAGCAGCCCACGGGACGGGAGCTACGAGCAGTACTTC.

V usage is TRBV11-3 and J usage is TRBJ2-7; perhaps TRBD1 as D (6 bases). Trimming removed 4 bases from V and 5 bases from J, with 18 bases in between. The germline V gene has CDR1 SGHNT and CDR2 YENEEA. The CDR3 runs to 15 residues. The CDR3 DNA reads as TGTGCCAGCAGCTCCTCCACAGGGATGGGCGACGAGCAGTACTTC. Translation: CASSSSTGMGDEQYF. Full variable domain (rest looked up from reference TRBV11-3 and TRBJ2-7): EAGVVQSPRYKIIEKKQPVAFWCNPISGHNTLYWYLQNLGQGPELLIRYENEEAVDDSQLPKDRFSAERLKGVDSTLKIQPAELGDSAVYLCASSSSTGMGDEQYFGPGTRLTVT.

This chain joins TRBV14 and TRBJ2-3; 8 bases are a match to TRBD2. Germline CDR1 SGHDN, CDR2 FVKESK. V lost 5 bases to trimming and J lost 4 bases; unmatched junction nucleotides: 8. CDR3 size: 15 residues. The CDR3 region is CASSKDAGGPDTQYF. CDR3 DNA sequence: TGTGCCAGCAGCAAGGACGCGGGAGGCCCAGATACGCAGTATTTT.

The table lists this clone with a count of one. V is TRBV14 and J is TRBJ1-2; tentatively, D is TRBD1 (6 bases). This CDR3 spans 15 amino acids. Germline CDR1 SGHDN, CDR2 FVKESK. Trimming removed 1 base from V and 8 bases from J, with 17 bases in between. The CDR3 spells CASSQAGGAVSGYTF. The CDR3 nucleotides are TGTGCCAGCAGCCAAGCGGGGGGCGCGGTATCCGGCTACACCTTC.